This T cell receptor beta chain was found in a study of siplizumab effects on memory and regulatory T cells. Study-level results: Greater diversity than memory cells seemed evident in naive T cells, which also appeared to be major alloresponse contributors. Proliferating siplizumab-culture Tregs lacked confirmation of suppressive function. A significant reduction in alloreactive sequences traceable to unstimulated CD4+ memory cells was produced by siplizumab.

Assayed TCR templates numbered 90,000 to 100,000 for each sample. Sequencing used immunoSEQ multiplex PCR; TCRdb keeps in-frame clones, though not all of them. The sample lists some 100,000 clones, roughly 93% occurring once. Concerning this clone: The antigen is undetermined.

This receptor was identified in a human donor in good health. Sequencing was performed on CD8+ T cells sorted from blood.

CDR3: CASSYRPRDEQYF. The CDR3 DNA sequence: TGTGCCAGCAGTTATCGTCCGAGGGACGAGCAGTACTTC. J is TRBJ2-7 and V is TRBV6-5, with a possible D match to TRBD2 (5 bases). Germline values: CDR1 MNHEY, CDR2 SVGAGI. The CDR3 contains 13 residues. The ends were cut back, 3 bases at V and 5 bases at J, with 11 bases in the middle.